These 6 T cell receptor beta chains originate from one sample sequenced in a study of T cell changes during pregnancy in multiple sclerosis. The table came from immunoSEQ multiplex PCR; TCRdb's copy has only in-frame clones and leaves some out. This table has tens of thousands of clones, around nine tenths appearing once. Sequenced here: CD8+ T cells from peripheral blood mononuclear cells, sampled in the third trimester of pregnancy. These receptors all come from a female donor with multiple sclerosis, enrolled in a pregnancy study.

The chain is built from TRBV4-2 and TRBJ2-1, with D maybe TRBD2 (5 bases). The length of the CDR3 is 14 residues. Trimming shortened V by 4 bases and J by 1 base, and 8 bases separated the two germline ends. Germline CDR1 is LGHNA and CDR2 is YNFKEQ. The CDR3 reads CASSPLESYNEQFF. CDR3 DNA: TGTGCCAGCAGCCCACTAGAATCCTACAATGAGCAGTTCTTC.

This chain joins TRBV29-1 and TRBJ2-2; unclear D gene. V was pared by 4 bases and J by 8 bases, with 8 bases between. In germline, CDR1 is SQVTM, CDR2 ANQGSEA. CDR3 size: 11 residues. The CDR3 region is CSVVSAGELFF. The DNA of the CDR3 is TGCAGCGTTGTGAGCGCAGGGGAGCTGTTTTTT.

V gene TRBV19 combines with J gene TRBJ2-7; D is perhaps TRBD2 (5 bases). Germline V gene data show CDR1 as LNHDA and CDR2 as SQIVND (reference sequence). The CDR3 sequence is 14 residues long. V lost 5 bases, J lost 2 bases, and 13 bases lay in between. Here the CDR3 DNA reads TGTGCCAGTAGTCCTACGGGGTTCACCTACGAGCAGTACTTC. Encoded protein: CASSPTGFTYEQYF.

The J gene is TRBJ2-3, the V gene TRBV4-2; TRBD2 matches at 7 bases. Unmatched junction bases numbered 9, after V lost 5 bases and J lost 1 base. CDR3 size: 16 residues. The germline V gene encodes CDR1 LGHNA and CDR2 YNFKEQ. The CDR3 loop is CASSYQVGGGTDTQYF. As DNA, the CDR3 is TGTGCCAGCAGCTACCAGGTGGGGGGGGGCACAGATACGCAGTATTTT.

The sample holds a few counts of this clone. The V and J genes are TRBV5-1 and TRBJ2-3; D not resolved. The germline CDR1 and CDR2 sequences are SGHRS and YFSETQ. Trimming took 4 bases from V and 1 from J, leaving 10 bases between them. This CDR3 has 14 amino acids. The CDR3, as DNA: TGCGCCAGCAGCGCGAGAGGTGGCACAGATACGCAGTATTTT. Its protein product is CASSARGGTDTQYF. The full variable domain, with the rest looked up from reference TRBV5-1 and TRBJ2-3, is KAGVTQTPRYLIKTRGQQVTLSCSPISGHRSVSWYQQTPGQGLQFLFEYFSETQRNKGNFPGRFSGRQFSNSRSEMNVSTLELGDSALYLCASSARGGTDTQYFGPGTRLTVL.

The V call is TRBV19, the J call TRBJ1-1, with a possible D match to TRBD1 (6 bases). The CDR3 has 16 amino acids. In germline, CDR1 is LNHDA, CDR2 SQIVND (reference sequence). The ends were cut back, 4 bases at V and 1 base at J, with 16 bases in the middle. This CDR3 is CASSTPQGLGNTEAFF. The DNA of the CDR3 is TGTGCCAGTAGTACCCCACAGGGCTTGGGGAACACTGAAGCTTTCTTT.